These 9 T cell receptor beta chains were all obtained from the same sample, sequenced in a study of blood T cell repertoires in COVID-19. Clones were read by immunoSEQ multiplex PCR, and TCRdb kept only the in-frame ones, dropping some. The profile shows fewer than 70,000 clones, 87% of them singletons. The sequenced sample consisted of peripheral blood. The receptors here all came from a man aged 50 to 59 with active COVID-19.

This chain links TRBV18 with TRBJ2-7, with TRBD2 as a possible D gene (6 bases). Deletions cut 6 bases from V and 0 bases from J, with 18 bases between. The CDR3 contains 16 residues. Germline-derived CDR1 and CDR2 are KGHSH and LQKENI. Here the CDR3 DNA reads TGTGCCAGCTCCCCTCCCGGGGGTAGGATCTCCTACGAGCAGTACTTC. Protein: CASSPPGGRISYEQYF.

The chain combines TRBV21-1 with TRBJ1-1; the D segment call TRBD1 is taken from the table without a DNA check. TRBV21-1 is a pseudogene segment. This CDR3 has 16 residues. CDR3 sequence (DNA): TGTGCCAGCAGCAAAGTGCCAGGGGCCATGAACACTGAAGCTTTCTTT. This gives the protein CASSKVPGAMNTEAFF.

The chain uses TRBV5-1 and TRBJ2-3; possible D gene TRBD1, 5 bases. CDR1 is SGHRS and CDR2 is YFSETQ in the germline V gene. The V end lost 5 bases, the J end lost 1 base, and 5 bases lay between the germline ends. The CDR3 spans 12 residues. The DNA for the CDR3 is TGCGCCAGCAGACAGGGCACAGATACGCAGTATTTT. Protein sequence: CASRQGTDTQYF.

This chain joins TRBV30 and TRBJ2-3, with D hard to call. This CDR3 comprises 15 residues. Trimming took 1 base from V and 1 from J, leaving 12 bases between them. Germline V gene sequence: CDR1 GTSNPN, CDR2 SVGIG (reference sequence). The CDR3 region has the DNA TGTGCCTGGAGTGGAACGACTGCTCGCACAGATACGCAGTATTTT. As protein: CAWSGTTARTDTQYF.

This chain uses TRBV19 with TRBJ2-1; 7 bases agree with TRBD1. The germline CDR1 and CDR2 sequences are LNHDA and SQIVND (reference sequence). The CDR3 length is 15 residues. Losses at the gene ends were 4 bases for V and 6 bases for J; bases not matched to a gene: 9. The CDR3 coding sequence is TGTGCCAGTAGTAGTACAGGGGATCCATCCAATGAGCAGTTCTTC. Translated: CASSSTGDPSNEQFF.

This chain joins TRBV7-9 and TRBJ2-2; D perhaps matches TRBD2 (6 bases). Germline CDR1 is SEHNR and CDR2 is FQNEAQ (reference sequence). CDR3 length equals 15 residues. The V and J ends lost 8 bases and 5 bases respectively, with 18 bases between them. As DNA, the CDR3 is TGTGCCAGCGTCCGAGGGGACTTCTCAACCGGGGAGCTGTTTTTT. This sequence encodes CASVRGDFSTGELFF. Filled out from reference TRBV7-9 and TRBJ2-2, the complete variable domain reads DTGVSQNPRHKITKRGQNVTFRCDPISEHNRLYWYRQTLGQGPEFLTYFQNEAQLEKSRLLSDRFSAERPKGSFSTLEIQRTEQGDSAMYLCASVRGDFSTGELFFGEGSRLTVL.

The DNA for the CDR3 is TGTGCCACCAGTGATCCCTCGGTGACAGGGGACAATGAGCAGTTCTTC. This gives the protein CATSDPSVTGDNEQFF. V gene TRBV24-1 combines with J gene TRBJ2-1; 8 bases line up with TRBD1. The V gene's germline CDR1 is KGHDR and CDR2 SFDVKD. The V segment lost 3 bases and the J segment 5 bases; nucleotides outside the gene matches: 8. The CDR3 covers 16 residues.

This clone was detected only once. The CDR3 DNA sequence: TGTGCCAGCAGTCCACAGGGGGTGGGAACCAATGAGCAGTTCTTC. This sequence encodes CASSPQGVGTNEQFF. The genes are TRBV27 and TRBJ2-1; 8 nucleotides match TRBD1. CDR3 length: 15 amino acids. Germline V gene sequence: CDR1 MNHEY, CDR2 SMNVEV (reference sequence). After removal of 5 bases from V and 6 bases from J, the junction contained 9 bases not matched to a gene.

V is TRBV5-5 and J is TRBJ1-1; D not resolved. This CDR3 has 13 residues. The V and J ends lost 4 bases and 2 bases respectively, with 9 bases between them. The germline gives CDR1 SGHKS, CDR2 YYEKEE (reference sequence). The chain's CDR3 is CASSMQANTEAFF. The CDR3 DNA reads TGTGCCAGCAGCATGCAAGCTAACACTGAAGCTTTCTTT.